This T cell receptor beta chain originates from a study of blood T cells in healthy people across ages. A second PCR of 7 to 11 cycles used a sample-barcoded 5' primer and a J-beta primer mix. MiXCR, applied by TCRdb to the 5' RACE reads, yields one record per CDR3 protein. The data contain 600,000 or so distinct CDR3 sequences, approximately 30% of them singletons. CDR1 and CDR2 from the germline V gene are MNHEY and SVGAGI. CDR3 size: 14 residues. Of note for this clonotype: The antigen is unknown. A single base separates this from a much larger clone, so it may be a read error.

Overall study results and limits: Across the age range, TCR beta diversity per million T cells fell in a roughly linear way.

The receptor was isolated from an elderly woman in good health. J is TRBJ2-5 and V is TRBV6-5; TRBD1 aligns across 8 bases. Matching the DNA end better, TRBJ2-7 makes the J call doubtful. The sample taken for sequencing was blood. The CDR3 coding sequence is TGTGCCAGCAGAAAAACCGGGACAGGCTACGAGCAGTACTTC. This sequence encodes CASRKTGTGYEQYF.